The clone carrying this T cell receptor beta chain was seen only a few times. Its cognate antigen is unknown. The sample comes from a study of T-cell memory formation after mild COVID-19. Study-wide context: Largely donor-specific TCR clusters were found. Study observations and caveats: Among clones contracting day 15 to 85, CD4/CD8 was balanced, whereas later expanders leaned CD4+. Of the contracting clones, CD4+ ones lay mainly in CM and EM, and CD8+ ones in EMRA.

Germline V lookup: CDR1 SEHNR, CDR2 FQNEAQ (reference sequence). With 5 bases removed from V and 5 bases from J, the gap between germline ends came to 13 bases. The CDR3 is made up of 13 amino acids. TCRdb re-called the 5' RACE reads through MiXCR, storing one row per CDR3 protein. The data show 65,000 to 95,000 distinct CDR3 sequences, 13% seen once. Sequencing was performed on PBMCs or a T cell subset sorted from them (not recorded which). The receptor comes from a man aged 18 to 29 who had mild COVID-19 (a few samples of this study predate the infection). Cell type and time point are not known. The rearrangement uses TRBV7-9 and TRBJ2-7, with D possibly TRBD2 on 7 matching bases. CDR3 sequence reads: CASSPRGGHEQYV. The CDR3 DNA sequence: TGTGCCAGCAGCCCTAGGGGGGGCCACGAGCAGTACGTC.